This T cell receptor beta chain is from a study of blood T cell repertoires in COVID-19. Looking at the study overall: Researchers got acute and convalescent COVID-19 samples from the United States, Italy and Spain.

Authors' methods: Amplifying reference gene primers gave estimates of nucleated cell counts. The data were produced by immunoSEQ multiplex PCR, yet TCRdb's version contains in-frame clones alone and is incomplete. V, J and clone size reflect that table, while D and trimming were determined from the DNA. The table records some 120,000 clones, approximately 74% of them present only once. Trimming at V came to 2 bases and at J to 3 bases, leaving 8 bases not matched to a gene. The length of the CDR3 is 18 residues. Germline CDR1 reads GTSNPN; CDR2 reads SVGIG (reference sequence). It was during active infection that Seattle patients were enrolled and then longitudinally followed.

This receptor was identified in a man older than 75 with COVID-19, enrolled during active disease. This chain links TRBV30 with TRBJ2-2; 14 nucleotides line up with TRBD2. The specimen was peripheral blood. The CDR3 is CAWSPYLGLAGDTGELFF. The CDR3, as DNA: TGTGCCTGGAGTCCCTACTTGGGACTAGCGGGAGACACCGGGGAGCTGTTTTTT. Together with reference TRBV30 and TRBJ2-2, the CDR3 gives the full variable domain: SQTIHQWPATLVQPVGSPLSLECTVEGTSNPNLYWYRQAAGRGLQLLFYSVGIGQISSEVPQNLSASRPQDRQFILSSKKLLLSDSGFYLCAWSPYLGLAGDTGELFFGEGSRLTVL.